The clone carrying this T cell receptor beta chain is classed as large. The antigen is not known. Germline V gene sequence: CDR1 SGHAT, CDR2 FQNNGV. With 2 bases removed from V and 1 base from J, the gap between germline ends came to 5 bases. This CDR3 is 13 amino acids long. This sample was included in a study of tumor-infiltrating lymphocytes in primary liver carcinoma. Points from the study as a whole: Blood had a significantly lower top-250-clone fraction than tumors did (p = 0.039).

Bulk tissue was left unsorted, and RNA and DNA were co-extracted from around 18-30 mg of it. Constant-region priming of 500 ng total RNA yielded TCR beta cDNA. Amplification in three nested multiplex PCR rounds with slightly modified ARM-PCR gave rise to TCR beta libraries. Running roughly 10 cycles apiece, the first two PCR rounds relied on TRBV1-TRBV30 forward primers together with a C-beta reverse primer. Using its own MiXCR run on the multiplex PCR reads, TCRdb lists one record per CDR3 protein. The sample shows about 33,000 distinct CDR3 sequences, 76% of them seen only once. This clonotype was sampled from a middle-aged man with primary liver carcinoma and hepatitis B virus infection. What was sequenced was liver tumor tissue from sampling region 5. Subset given: tumor region T5, tumor centre. The chain has TRBV11-2 and TRBJ1-1; D is ambiguous. CDR3 DNA sequence: TGTGCCAGCAGCTTAAAGAGGAACACTGAAGCTTTCTTT. Translating it yields CASSLKRNTEAFF.